The 10 T cell receptor beta chains given below trace back to one sample, sequenced in a study of T cells expressing NK-cell markers. TCRdb re-called the 5' RACE reads and gives one entry per CDR3 protein, without DNA. In total, the table holds hundreds of thousands of distinct CDR3 sequences. The sequencing input was blood T cells: a sorted CD56 or NKG2C T cell subset, CD4+ or CD8+ T cells, or bulk PBMC T cells (not recorded which). These receptor sequences come from a man between 18 and 69 years old in good health.

The gene calls are TRBV11-2 and TRBJ2-3; TCRdb lists TRBD1, though no DNA is available to test this call. The germline V gene encodes CDR1 SGHAT and CDR2 FQNNGV. This CDR3 has 18 residues. The CDR3 region is CASSLRQGGFTSTDTQYF.

The chain is built from TRBV5-6 and TRBJ2-1. Germline loops: CDR1 SGHDT, CDR2 YYEEEE. The CDR3 consists of 16 residues. CDR3 protein: CASSLGLRTTNNEQFF.

The chain employs TRBV9 and TRBJ1-1; with no DNA, the TCRdb D assignment of TRBD1 cannot be verified. The CDR3 extends over 14 amino acids. Germline V lookup: CDR1 SGDLS, CDR2 YYNGEE. This CDR3 reads CASRGGRSGGEAFF.

V is TRBV6-1 and J is TRBJ1-2; TCRdb picks TRBD1, but there is no DNA to check that call. Germline CDR1 MNHNS, CDR2 SASEGT. The length of the CDR3 is 17 residues. The CDR3 here is CASTASVDRGRSDGYTF.

The gene calls are TRBV10-3 and TRBJ1-1; absent DNA, TCRdb's TRBD1 call cannot be checked. Germline CDR1 and CDR2: ENHRY and SYGVKD. The CDR3 sequence is 18 residues long. CDR3 loop: CAISPRSGTGGRGTEAFF.

The chain joins TRBV5-6 to TRBJ2-2. There are 15 residues in the CDR3. The germline CDR1 and CDR2 sequences are SGHDT and YYEEEE. CDR3 region: CASSLLTENTGELFF.

The chain couples TRBV6-5 to TRBJ2-1; TCRdb gives TRBD2 as the D gene, but with no DNA this cannot be confirmed. CDR3 length: 16 residues. Germline loops: CDR1 MNHEY, CDR2 SVGAGI. This chain's CDR3 is CASSYTLAGGGNEQFF.

The chain combines TRBV12-3 or TRBV12-4 with TRBJ1-2; TCRdb designates TRBD1, a call that cannot be tested without DNA. The CDR3 consists of 13 residues. This CDR3 reads CASSRDRGNGYTF.

The chain is built from TRBV7-9 and TRBJ1-5. The germline CDR1 and CDR2 sequences are SEHNR and FQNEAQ (reference sequence). This CDR3 is 13 amino acids long. This CDR3 reads CASSLHSNQPQHF. The variable domain in full, completed from reference TRBV7-9 and TRBJ1-5, reads DTGVSQNPRHKITKRGQNVTFRCDPISEHNRLYWYRQTLGQGPEFLTYFQNEAQLEKSRLLSDRFSAERPKGSFSTLEIQRTEQGDSAMYLCASSLHSNQPQHFGDGTRLSIL.

This chain joins TRBV20-1 and TRBJ2-3; TCRdb returns TRBD2, unconfirmable since there is no DNA. CDR1 is DFQATT, CDR2 SNEGSKA, per germline (reference sequence). The CDR3 sequence is 16 residues long. The CDR3 loop is CSASGLAGSRGDTQYF.